This TCR beta chain came from a study of spatial heterogeneity in lung cancer. Study details: Across the raw uncorrected reads, a unique TCR and UMI combination was observed, on average, more than ten times.

At least ten counts were recorded for this clonotype. Time point in this sample: blood at routine non-recurrence follow-up after resection. TCRdb fed the 5' RACE reads into MiXCR, producing one record per CDR3 protein. The sample includes 72,000 or so distinct CDR3 sequences, around 9.3% seen only once; the top ten take under 2.5%. CDR1 is SEHNR and CDR2 is FQNEAQ in the germline V gene (reference sequence). With 3 bases removed from V and 8 bases from J, the gap between germline ends came to 14 bases. The CDR3 loop spans 14 amino acids. The V gene is TRBV7-9, the J gene TRBJ2-1; D not resolved. The TCR was taken from a female donor with early-stage non-small cell lung cancer. The source material was PBMCs, sampled at follow-up. CDR3 DNA sequence: TGTGCCAGCAGCTTCGTTCAAGGATTCGATGAGCAGTTCTTC. This translates into CASSFVQGFDEQFF.